This T cell receptor (beta chain) was observed in a study of blood T cell repertoires in COVID-19. Study information: T cells, B-cell-depleted T cells, or PBMCs supplied cDNA or gDNA.

This CDR3 spans 15 amino acids. Germline assignment: CDR1 SGDLS and CDR2 YYNGEE. Per the study methods: For nucleated cells, counts were estimated from reference gene primer amplification. Data came from immunoSEQ multiplex PCR; TCRdb stores just in-frame clones and leaves some out. D and trimming were read from the DNA, whereas the V and J calls and clone size are those reported in that table. The sample has approximately 100,000 clones, roughly 87% seen once; the top ten hold around 6.2%. This receptor was obtained from a human donor in a cohort sampled during active COVID-19. The chain joins TRBV9 to TRBJ2-5, with 8 positions matching TRBD2. The last part of the DNA fits TRBJ2-7 better; the J call may be wrong. Material: peripheral blood. This chain's CDR3 is CASSTSSSTSAEQYF. Written as DNA, the CDR3 is TGTGCCAGCAGCACGAGCTCCTCGACTAGCGCCGAGCAGTACTTC.